These T cell receptor beta chains were read from a single sample in a study of early T cells in non-severe SARS-CoV-2 infection. MiXCR, run by TCRdb on the 5' RACE reads, gives a single entry per CDR3 protein. This sample yields 50,000 to 65,000 distinct CDR3 sequences, of which around 19% are seen a single time; about 8.2% belongs to the top ten. The sequencing used whole blood, collected at baseline. These receptors were collected from an adult who was a healthcare worker with PCR-confirmed SARS-CoV-2 infection or an uninfected control (not recorded which). Both conserved end residues are part of each CDR3. The D gene is left open where the match is weak. Clone sizes are given selectively: once, few, many, or a class where the clone is expanded.

v_gene: TRBV18
d_gene: .
abundance: few
j_gene: TRBJ1-1
CDR3nt: TGTGCCAGCTCACCACTGGGCGGAAACACTGAAGCTTTCTTT
CDR3aa: CASSPLGGNTEAFF

v_gene: TRBV6-5
d_gene: .
abundance: few
j_gene: TRBJ1-2
CDR3nt: TGTGCCAGCAGTTACCAGGGAGTAAACTATGGCTACACCTTC
CDR3aa: CASSYQGVNYGYTF

v_gene: TRBV9
d_gene: .
abundance: .
j_gene: TRBJ1-6
CDR3nt: TGTGCCAGCAGCGTAGAAGGACATAATTCACCCCTCCACTTT
CDR3aa: CASSVEGHNSPLHF

v_gene: TRBV7-6
d_gene: TRBD1
abundance: .
j_gene: TRBJ1-3
CDR3nt: TGTGCCAGCGGCCCAACAGGGGCCTCTGGAAACACCATATATTTT
CDR3aa: CASGPTGASGNTIYF

v_gene: TRBV12-3/TRBV12-4
d_gene: .
abundance: many
j_gene: TRBJ1-2
CDR3nt: TGTGCCAGCAGACTTGAACAGGTCACGGCGGGCTACACCTTC
CDR3aa: CASRLEQVTAGYTF

v_gene: TRBV5-1
d_gene: .
abundance: few
j_gene: TRBJ2-5
CDR3nt: TGCGCCAGCAGCGTCACCACCTTGGAGATTGTAAAAGAGACCCAGTACTTC
CDR3aa: CASSVTTLEIVKETQYF

v_gene: TRBV7-2
d_gene: TRBD2
abundance: .
j_gene: TRBJ2-7
CDR3nt: TGTGCCAGCAGCTTTGGCGGGAGCCACGAGCAGTACTTC
CDR3aa: CASSFGGSHEQYF

v_gene: TRBV3-1
d_gene: .
abundance: .
j_gene: TRBJ2-3
CDR3nt: TGTGCCAGCAGCCACTCCCGCACAGATACGCAGTATTTT
CDR3aa: CASSHSRTDTQYF

v_gene: TRBV6-5
d_gene: TRBD1
abundance: .
j_gene: TRBJ1-2
CDR3nt: TGTGCCAGCAGTGAGGGGGCCGACTATGGCTACACCTTC
CDR3aa: CASSEGADYGYTF

v_gene: TRBV19
d_gene: .
abundance: few
j_gene: TRBJ2-6
CDR3nt: TGTGCCAGTAGTATCGTCGCAAACTCTGGGGCCAACGTCCTGACTTTC
CDR3aa: CASSIVANSGANVLTF

v_gene: TRBV6-5
d_gene: TRBD1
abundance: .
j_gene: TRBJ1-6
CDR3nt: TGTGCCAGCAGGGAACAGGGGGGGAATAATTCACCCCTCCACTTT
CDR3aa: CASREQGGNNSPLHF

v_gene: TRBV27
d_gene: .
abundance: few
j_gene: TRBJ1-1
CDR3nt: TGTGCCAGCAGTTTAAGTGTTGGGTCTGAAGCTTTCTTT
CDR3aa: CASSLSVGSEAFF

v_gene: TRBV21-1
d_gene: .
abundance: .
j_gene: TRBJ2-7
CDR3nt: TGTGCCAGCAGCAAAGATGGTTGCCTAGCGGGGGCCTACTACGAGCAGTACTTC
CDR3aa: CASSKDGCLAGAYYEQYF

v_gene: TRBV28
d_gene: .
abundance: few
j_gene: TRBJ2-7
CDR3nt: TGTGCCAGCCCTAAATCCCCGGCCCACGAGCAGTACTTC
CDR3aa: CASPKSPAHEQYF

v_gene: TRBV11-2
d_gene: .
abundance: many
j_gene: TRBJ2-6
CDR3nt: TGTGCCAGCAGCCAAGGAAGCTCTGGGGCCAACGTCCTGACTTTC
CDR3aa: CASSQGSSGANVLTF

v_gene: TRBV10-3
d_gene: TRBD1
abundance: few
j_gene: TRBJ2-3
CDR3nt: TGTGCCATCAGTGAGCCGGGACAGGGTGGAGATACGCAGTATTTT
CDR3aa: CAISEPGQGGDTQYF

v_gene: TRBV9
d_gene: TRBD1
abundance: .
j_gene: TRBJ2-2
CDR3nt: TGTGCCAGCACGAGGGGGCAGAACACCGGGGAGCTGTTTTTT
CDR3aa: CASTRGQNTGELFF

v_gene: TRBV27
d_gene: TRBD1
abundance: few
j_gene: TRBJ2-7
CDR3nt: TGTGCCAGCAGTCCCCGACAGGGGACAACCTACGAGCAGTACTTC
CDR3aa: CASSPRQGTTYEQYF

v_gene: TRBV11-2
d_gene: TRBD1
abundance: many
j_gene: TRBJ2-3
CDR3nt: TGTGCCAGCAGCCTTTCAACAGGGACAGGGGGCGCAAATACGCAGTATTTT
CDR3aa: CASSLSTGTGGANTQYF

v_gene: TRBV7-2
d_gene: .
abundance: .
j_gene: TRBJ1-6
CDR3nt: TGTGCCAGCAGCTTAGTAGGTTATTCACCCCTCCACTTT
CDR3aa: CASSLVGYSPLHF

v_gene: TRBV6-6
d_gene: TRBD2
abundance: .
j_gene: TRBJ2-7
CDR3nt: TGTGCCAGCAGTTCCCTAGGGACTAGCGGGAACTACGAGCAGTACTTC
CDR3aa: CASSSLGTSGNYEQYF

v_gene: TRBV4-3
d_gene: TRBD1
abundance: few
j_gene: TRBJ2-1
CDR3nt: TGCGCCAGCAGCCAAGCTCAGGGGGATGAGCAGTTCTTC
CDR3aa: CASSQAQGDEQFF

v_gene: TRBV5-4
d_gene: .
abundance: few
j_gene: TRBJ1-2
CDR3nt: TGTGCCAGCAGCTACGCTCCGGGGGCTAACTATGGCTACACCTTC
CDR3aa: CASSYAPGANYGYTF